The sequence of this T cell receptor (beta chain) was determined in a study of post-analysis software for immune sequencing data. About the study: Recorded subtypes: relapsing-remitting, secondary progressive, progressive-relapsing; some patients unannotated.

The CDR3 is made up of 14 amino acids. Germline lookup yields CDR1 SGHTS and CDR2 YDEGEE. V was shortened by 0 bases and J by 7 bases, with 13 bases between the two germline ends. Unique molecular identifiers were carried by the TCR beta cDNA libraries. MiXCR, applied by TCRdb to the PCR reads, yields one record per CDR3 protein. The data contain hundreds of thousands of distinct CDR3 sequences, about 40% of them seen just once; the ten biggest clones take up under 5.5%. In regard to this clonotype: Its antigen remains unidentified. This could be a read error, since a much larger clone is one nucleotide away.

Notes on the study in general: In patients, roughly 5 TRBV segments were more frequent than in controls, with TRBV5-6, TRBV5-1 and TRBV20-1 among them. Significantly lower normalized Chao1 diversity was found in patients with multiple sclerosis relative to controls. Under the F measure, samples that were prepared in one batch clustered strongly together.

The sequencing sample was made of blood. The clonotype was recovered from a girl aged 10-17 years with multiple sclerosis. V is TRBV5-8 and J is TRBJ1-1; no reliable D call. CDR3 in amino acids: CASSLGAGRGEAFF. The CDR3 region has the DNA TGTGCCAGCAGCTTGGGGGCCGGGCGGGGTGAAGCTTTCTTT.